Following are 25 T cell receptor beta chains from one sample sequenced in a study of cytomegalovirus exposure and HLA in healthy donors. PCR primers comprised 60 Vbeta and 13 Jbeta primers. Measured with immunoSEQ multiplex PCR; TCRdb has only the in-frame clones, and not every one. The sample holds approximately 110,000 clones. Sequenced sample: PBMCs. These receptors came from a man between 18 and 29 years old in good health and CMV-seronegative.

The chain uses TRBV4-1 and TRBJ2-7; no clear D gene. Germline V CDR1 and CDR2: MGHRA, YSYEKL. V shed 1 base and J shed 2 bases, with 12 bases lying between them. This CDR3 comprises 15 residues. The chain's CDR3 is CASSQVPQVTYEQYF. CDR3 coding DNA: TGCGCCAGCAGCCAAGTTCCCCAGGTTACCTACGAGCAGTACTTC.

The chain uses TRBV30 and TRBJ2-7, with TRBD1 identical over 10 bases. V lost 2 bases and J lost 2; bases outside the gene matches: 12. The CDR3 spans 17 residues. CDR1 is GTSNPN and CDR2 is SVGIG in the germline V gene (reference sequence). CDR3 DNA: TGTGCCTGGAGTCCGCCCGTGGACAGGGGGTGGACCTACGAGCAGTACTTC. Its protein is CAWSPPVDRGWTYEQYF.

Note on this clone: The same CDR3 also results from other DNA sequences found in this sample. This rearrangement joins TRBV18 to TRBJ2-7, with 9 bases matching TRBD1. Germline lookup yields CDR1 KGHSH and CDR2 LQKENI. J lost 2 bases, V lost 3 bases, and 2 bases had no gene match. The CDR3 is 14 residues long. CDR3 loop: CASSPGQGPYEQYF. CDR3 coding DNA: TGTGCCAGCTCACCCGGACAGGGGCCCTACGAGCAGTACTTC.

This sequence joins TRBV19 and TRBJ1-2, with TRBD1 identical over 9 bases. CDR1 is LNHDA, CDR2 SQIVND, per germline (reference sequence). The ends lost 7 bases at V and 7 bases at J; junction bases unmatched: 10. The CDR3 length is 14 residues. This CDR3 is CASNPGQGRGGYTF. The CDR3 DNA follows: TGTGCCAGTAACCCGGGACAGGGTCGGGGTGGCTACACCTTC.

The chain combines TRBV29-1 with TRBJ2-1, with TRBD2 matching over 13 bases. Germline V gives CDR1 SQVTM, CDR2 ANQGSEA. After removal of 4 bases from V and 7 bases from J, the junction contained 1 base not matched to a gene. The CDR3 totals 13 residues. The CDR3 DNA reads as TGCAGCGTTGGGACTAGCGGGGGAAATGAGCAGTTCTTC. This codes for CSVGTSGGNEQFF.

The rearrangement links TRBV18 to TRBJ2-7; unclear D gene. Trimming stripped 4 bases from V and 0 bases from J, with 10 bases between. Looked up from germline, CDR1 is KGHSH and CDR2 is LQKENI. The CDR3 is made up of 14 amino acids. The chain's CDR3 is CASSLGGTSYEQYF. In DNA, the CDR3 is TGTGCCAGCTCACTCGGCGGCACCTCCTACGAGCAGTACTTC.

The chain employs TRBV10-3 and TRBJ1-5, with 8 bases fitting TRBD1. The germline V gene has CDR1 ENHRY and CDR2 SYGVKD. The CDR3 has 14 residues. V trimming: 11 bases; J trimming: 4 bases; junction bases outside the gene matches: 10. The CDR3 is CASTSGGLNQPQHF. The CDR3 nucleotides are TGTGCCTCCACATCAGGGGGCCTGAATCAGCCCCAGCATTTT.

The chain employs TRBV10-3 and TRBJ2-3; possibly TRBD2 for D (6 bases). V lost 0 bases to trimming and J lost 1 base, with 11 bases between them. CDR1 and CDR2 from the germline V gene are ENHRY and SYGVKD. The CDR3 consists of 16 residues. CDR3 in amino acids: CAISESRGRGTDTQYF. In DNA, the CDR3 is TGTGCCATCAGTGAGTCACGGGGGAGAGGCACAGATACGCAGTATTTT.

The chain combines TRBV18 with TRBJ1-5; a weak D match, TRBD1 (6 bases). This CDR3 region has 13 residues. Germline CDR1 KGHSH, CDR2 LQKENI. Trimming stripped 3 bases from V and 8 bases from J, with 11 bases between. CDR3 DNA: TGTGCCAGCTCACCCGGACAGTACGAGCCCCAGCATTTT. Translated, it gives CASSPGQYEPQHF.

The CDR3 DNA reads TGCGCCAGCAGCAGGCAGGGGGCCCCCACAACTAATGAAAAACTGTTTTTT. It translates to CASSRQGAPTTNEKLFF. V and J are TRBV5-1 and TRBJ1-4; 8 positions agree with TRBD1. The CDR3 runs to 17 residues. V lost 4 bases to trimming and J lost 0 bases; unmatched junction nucleotides: 8. Germline values: CDR1 SGHRS, CDR2 YFSETQ.

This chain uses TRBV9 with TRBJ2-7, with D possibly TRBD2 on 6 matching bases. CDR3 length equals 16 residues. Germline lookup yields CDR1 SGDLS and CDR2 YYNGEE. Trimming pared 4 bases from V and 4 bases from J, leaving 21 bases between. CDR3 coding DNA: TGTGCCAGCAGCCCCAAGGGAGGAGTGTCCCAATACGAGCAGTACTTC. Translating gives CASSPKGGVSQYEQYF.

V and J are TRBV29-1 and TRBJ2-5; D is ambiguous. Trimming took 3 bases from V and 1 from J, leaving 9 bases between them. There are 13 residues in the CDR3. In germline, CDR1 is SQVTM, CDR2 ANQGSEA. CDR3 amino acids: CSVDLGIQETQYF. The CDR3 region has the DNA TGCAGCGTTGATCTGGGCATCCAAGAGACCCAGTACTTC.

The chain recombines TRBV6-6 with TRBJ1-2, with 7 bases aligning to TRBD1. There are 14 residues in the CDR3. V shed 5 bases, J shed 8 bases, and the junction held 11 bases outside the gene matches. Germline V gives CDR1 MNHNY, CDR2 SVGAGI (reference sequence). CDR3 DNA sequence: TGTGCCAGCAGTGGGTCGCGGACAGGATCCGGCTACACCTTC. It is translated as CASSGSRTGSGYTF.

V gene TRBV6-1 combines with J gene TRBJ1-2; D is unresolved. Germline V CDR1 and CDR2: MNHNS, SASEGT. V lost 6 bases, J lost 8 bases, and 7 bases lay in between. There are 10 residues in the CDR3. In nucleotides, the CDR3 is TGTGCCAGCAGCCACAGAGGCTACACCTTC. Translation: CASSHRGYTF.

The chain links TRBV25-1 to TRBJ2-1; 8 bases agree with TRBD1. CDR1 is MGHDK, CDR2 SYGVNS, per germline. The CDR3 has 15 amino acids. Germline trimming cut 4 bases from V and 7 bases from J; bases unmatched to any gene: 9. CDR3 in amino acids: CASSVDRGLGNEQFF. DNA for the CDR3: TGTGCCAGCAGTGTCGACAGGGGTCTGGGAAATGAGCAGTTCTTC.

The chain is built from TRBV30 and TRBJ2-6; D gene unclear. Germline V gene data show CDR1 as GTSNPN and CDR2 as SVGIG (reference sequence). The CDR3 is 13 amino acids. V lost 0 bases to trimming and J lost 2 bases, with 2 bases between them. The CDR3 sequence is CAWSVTGANVLTF. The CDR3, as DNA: TGTGCCTGGAGTGTTACTGGGGCCAACGTCCTGACTTTC.

CDR3 sequence reads: CASSLPRGEISTDTQYF. Here the CDR3 DNA reads TGTGCCAGCAGCTTGCCCCGCGGAGAGATCAGCACAGATACGCAGTATTTT. The chain has TRBV5-4 and TRBJ2-3; D is unresolved. CDR3 length: 17 amino acids. Germline loops: CDR1 SGHNT, CDR2 YYREEE (reference sequence). Deletions cut 1 base from V and 0 bases from J, with 15 bases between.

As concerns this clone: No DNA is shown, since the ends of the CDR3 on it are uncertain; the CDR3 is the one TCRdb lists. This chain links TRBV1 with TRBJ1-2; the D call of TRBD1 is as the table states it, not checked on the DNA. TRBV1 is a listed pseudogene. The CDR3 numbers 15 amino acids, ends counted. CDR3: CTSSQFGQGSKGYTF.

The CDR3 DNA reads TGTGCCAGCAGCTTCGGGGGTGGAAACACCATATATTTT. Translated, it gives CASSFGGGNTIYF. The chain employs TRBV7-9 and TRBJ1-3; possible D gene TRBD1, 5 bases. V was clipped by 3 bases and J by 3 bases, with 6 bases between them. The CDR3 is 13 residues long. The germline CDR1 and CDR2 sequences are SEHNR and FQNEAQ (reference sequence).

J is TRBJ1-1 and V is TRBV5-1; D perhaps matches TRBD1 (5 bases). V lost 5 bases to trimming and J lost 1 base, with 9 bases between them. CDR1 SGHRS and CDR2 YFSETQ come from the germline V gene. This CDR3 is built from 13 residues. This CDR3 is CASRADRNTEAFF. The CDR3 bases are TGCGCCAGCAGGGCAGACAGGAACACTGAAGCTTTCTTT.

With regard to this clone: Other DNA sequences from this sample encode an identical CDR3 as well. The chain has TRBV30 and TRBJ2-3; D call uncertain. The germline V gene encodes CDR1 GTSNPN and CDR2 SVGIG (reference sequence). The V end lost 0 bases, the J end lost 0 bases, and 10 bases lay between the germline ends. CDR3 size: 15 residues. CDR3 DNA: TGTGCCTGGAGTGTACTGGCGGCTAGCACAGATACGCAGTATTTT. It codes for CAWSVLAASTDTQYF.

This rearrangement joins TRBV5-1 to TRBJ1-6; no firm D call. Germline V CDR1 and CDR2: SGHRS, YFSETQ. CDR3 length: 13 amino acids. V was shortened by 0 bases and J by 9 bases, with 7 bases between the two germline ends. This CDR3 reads CASSLGGISPLHF. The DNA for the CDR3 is TGCGCCAGCAGCTTGGGAGGAATTTCACCCCTCCACTTT.

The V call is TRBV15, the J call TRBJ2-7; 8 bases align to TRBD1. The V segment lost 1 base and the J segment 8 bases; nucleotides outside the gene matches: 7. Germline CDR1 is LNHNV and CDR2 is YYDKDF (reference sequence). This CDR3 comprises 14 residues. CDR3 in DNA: TGTGCCACCAGCAGAGTAGTGCAGGGGGCAAAGCAGTACTTC. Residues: CATSRVVQGAKQYF. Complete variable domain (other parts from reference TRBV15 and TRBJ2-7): DAMVIQNPRYQVTQFGKPVTLSCSQTLNHNVMYWYQQKSSQAPKLLFHYYDKDFNNEADTPDNFQSRRPNTSFCFLDIRSPGLGDTAMYLCATSRVVQGAKQYFGPGTRLTVT.

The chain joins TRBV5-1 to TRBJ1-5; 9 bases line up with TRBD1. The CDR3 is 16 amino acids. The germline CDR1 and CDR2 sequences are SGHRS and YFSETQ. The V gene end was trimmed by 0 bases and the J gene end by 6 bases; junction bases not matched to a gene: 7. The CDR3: CASSLGTGGGLQPQHF. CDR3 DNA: TGCGCCAGCAGCTTGGGTACAGGGGGCGGTCTTCAGCCCCAGCATTTT.

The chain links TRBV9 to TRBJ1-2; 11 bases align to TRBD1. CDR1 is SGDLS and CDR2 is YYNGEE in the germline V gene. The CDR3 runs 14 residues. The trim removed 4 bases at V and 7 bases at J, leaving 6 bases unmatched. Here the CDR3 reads CASSYRTGGSGYTF. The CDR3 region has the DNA TGTGCCAGCAGCTACAGGACAGGGGGCTCTGGCTACACCTTC.